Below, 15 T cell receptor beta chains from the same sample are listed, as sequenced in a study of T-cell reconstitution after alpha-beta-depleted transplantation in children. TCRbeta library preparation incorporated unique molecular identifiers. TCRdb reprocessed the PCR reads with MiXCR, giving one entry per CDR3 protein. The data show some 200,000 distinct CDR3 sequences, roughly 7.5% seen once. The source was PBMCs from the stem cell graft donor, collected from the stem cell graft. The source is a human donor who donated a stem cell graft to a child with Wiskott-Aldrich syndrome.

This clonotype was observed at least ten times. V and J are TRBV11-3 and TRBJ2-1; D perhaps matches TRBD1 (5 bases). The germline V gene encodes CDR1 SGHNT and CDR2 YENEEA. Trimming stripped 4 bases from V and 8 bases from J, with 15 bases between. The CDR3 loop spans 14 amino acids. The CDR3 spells CASSSSLRGHEQFF. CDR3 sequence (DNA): TGTGCCAGCAGCTCATCCCTTAGGGGTCATGAGCAGTTCTTC.

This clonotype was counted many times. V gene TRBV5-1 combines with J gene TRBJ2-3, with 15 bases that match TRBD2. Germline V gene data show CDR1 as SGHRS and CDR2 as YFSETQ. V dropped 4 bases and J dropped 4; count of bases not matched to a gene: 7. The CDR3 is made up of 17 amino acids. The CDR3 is CASSPGLAGGPADTQYF. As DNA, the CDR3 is TGCGCCAGCAGCCCCGGACTAGCGGGAGGGCCCGCAGATACGCAGTATTTT.

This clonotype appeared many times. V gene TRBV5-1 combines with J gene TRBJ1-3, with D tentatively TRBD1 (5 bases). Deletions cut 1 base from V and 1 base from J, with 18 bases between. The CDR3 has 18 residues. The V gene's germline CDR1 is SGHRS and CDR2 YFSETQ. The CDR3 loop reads CASSLMGRLGRSGNTIYF. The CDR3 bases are TGCGCCAGCAGCTTGATGGGCAGATTGGGACGGTCTGGAAACACCATATATTTT.

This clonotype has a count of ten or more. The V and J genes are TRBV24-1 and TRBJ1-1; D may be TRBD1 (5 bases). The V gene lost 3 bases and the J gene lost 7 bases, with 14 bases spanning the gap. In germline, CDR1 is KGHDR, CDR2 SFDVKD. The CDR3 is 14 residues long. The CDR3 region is CATSDHAGTDEAFF. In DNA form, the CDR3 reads TGTGCCACCAGTGATCACGCCGGGACGGATGAAGCTTTCTTT.

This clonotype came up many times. DNA for the CDR3: TGTGCCATCAGTGGGACACAGGGGGTGAGTCAGCCCCAGCATTTT. This gives the protein CAISGTQGVSQPQHF. The rearrangement uses TRBV10-3 and TRBJ1-5; TRBD1 matches at 8 bases. Looked up from germline, CDR1 is ENHRY and CDR2 is SYGVKD. After removal of 4 bases from V and 6 bases from J, the junction contained 8 bases not matched to a gene. The CDR3 loop spans 15 amino acids.

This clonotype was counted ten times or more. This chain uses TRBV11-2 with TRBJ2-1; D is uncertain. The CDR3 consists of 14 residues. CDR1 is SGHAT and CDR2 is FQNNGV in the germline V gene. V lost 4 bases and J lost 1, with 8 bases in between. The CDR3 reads CASSSHLSYNEQFF. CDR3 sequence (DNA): TGTGCCAGCAGCTCTCACCTATCCTACAATGAGCAGTTCTTC.

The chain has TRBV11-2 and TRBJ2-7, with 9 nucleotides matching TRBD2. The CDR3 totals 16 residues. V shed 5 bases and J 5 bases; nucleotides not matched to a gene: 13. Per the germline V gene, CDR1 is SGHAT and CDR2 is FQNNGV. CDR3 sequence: CASSLLSGSLENEQYF. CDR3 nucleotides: TGTGCCAGCAGCCTTCTTAGCGGGAGTTTGGAGAACGAGCAGTACTTC.

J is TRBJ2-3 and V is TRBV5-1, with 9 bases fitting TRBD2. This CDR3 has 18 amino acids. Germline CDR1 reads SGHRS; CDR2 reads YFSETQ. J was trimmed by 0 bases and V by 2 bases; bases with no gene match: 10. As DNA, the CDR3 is TGCGCCAGCAGCTTCGCCGGGACTAGCTGGACTAGCACAGATACGCAGTATTTT. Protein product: CASSFAGTSWTSTDTQYF.

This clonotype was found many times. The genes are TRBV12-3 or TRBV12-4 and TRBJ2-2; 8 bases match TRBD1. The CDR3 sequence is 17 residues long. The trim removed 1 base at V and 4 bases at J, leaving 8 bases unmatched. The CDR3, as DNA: TGTGCCAGCAGTTTAGACTTACGGGACAGGCCCACCGGGGAGCTGTTTTTT. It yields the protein CASSLDLRDRPTGELFF.

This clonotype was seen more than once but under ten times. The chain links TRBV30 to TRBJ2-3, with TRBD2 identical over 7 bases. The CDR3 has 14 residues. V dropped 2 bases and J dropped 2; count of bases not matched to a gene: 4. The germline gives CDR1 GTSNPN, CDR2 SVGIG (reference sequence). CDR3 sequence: CAWSLLAVTDTQYF. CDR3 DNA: TGTGCCTGGAGTTTGCTAGCGGTCACAGATACGCAGTATTTT.

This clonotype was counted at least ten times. CDR3 loop: CASSWDLDPDTQYF. The CDR3 DNA follows: TGCGCCAGCAGCTGGGACCTTGACCCAGATACGCAGTATTTT. The chain employs TRBV5-1 and TRBJ2-3; D tentatively fits TRBD1 or TRBD2 (5 bases each). The V gene lost 3 bases and the J gene lost 4 bases, with 12 bases spanning the gap. Per germline, CDR1 SGHRS and CDR2 YFSETQ. The CDR3 runs to 14 residues.

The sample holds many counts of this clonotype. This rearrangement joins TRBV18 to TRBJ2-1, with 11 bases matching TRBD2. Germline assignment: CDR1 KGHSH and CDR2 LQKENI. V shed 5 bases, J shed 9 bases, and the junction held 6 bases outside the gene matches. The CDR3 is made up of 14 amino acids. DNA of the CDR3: TGTGCCAGCTCATCACTAGCGGGAGAGTTTGAGCAGTTCTTC. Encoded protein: CASSSLAGEFEQFF.

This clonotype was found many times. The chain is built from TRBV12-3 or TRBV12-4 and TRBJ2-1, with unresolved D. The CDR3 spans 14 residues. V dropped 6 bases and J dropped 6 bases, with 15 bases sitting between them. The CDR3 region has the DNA TGTGCCAGCAGCAACTTGGAAACCTTCAATGAGCAGTTCTTC. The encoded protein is CASSNLETFNEQFF.

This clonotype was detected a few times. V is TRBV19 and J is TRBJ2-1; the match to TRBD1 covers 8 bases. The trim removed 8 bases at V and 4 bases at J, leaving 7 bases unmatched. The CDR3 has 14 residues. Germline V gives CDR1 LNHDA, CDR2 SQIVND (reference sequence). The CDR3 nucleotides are TGTGCCAGTCACACTGGGACAGGTTACAATGAGCAGTTCTTC. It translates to CASHTGTGYNEQFF.

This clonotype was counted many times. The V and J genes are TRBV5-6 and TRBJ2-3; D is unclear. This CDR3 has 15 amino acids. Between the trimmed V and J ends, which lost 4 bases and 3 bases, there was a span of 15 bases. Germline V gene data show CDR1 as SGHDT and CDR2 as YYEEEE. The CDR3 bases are TGTGCCAGCAGCCCTCGACCCGCAGAGACAGATACGCAGTATTTT. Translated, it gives CASSPRPAETDTQYF.